One sample yielded the 5 T cell receptor beta chains listed below, sequenced in a study of T cell responses to AZD1222 COVID-19 vaccine. Generated by immunoSEQ multiplex PCR, the TCRdb table keeps only in-frame clones and is missing some. The sample has some 70,000 clones, roughly 80% seen once. This specimen consisted of peripheral blood, obtained 28 days after the second AZD1222 dose. The receptors shown here come from an adult who received the AZD1222 COVID-19 vaccine.

The chain employs TRBV19 and TRBJ2-4; maybe TRBD1 (6 bases). Germline V lookup: CDR1 LNHDA, CDR2 SQIVND (reference sequence). This CDR3 spans 16 amino acids. The germline V and J ends were trimmed by 4 bases and 3 bases, with 16 bases remaining between them. The CDR3 sequence: CASSTPARGGKNIQYF. The DNA of the CDR3 is TGTGCCAGTAGTACCCCGGCCAGGGGCGGCAAAAACATTCAGTACTTC.

This chain joins TRBV7-8 and TRBJ1-5, with D hard to call. This CDR3 is 13 amino acids long. V lost 0 bases and J lost 6, with 6 bases in between. Germline lookup yields CDR1 SGHVS and CDR2 FQNEAQ. The CDR3 bases are TGTGCCAGCAGCTTAGCTGGCAGTCAGCCCCAGCATTTT. The encoded protein is CASSLAGSQPQHF.

The V gene is TRBV7-9, the J gene TRBJ2-1, with D tentatively TRBD2 (5 bases). Trimming cost V 5 bases and J 5 bases, with 10 bases left between them. CDR1 is SEHNR, CDR2 FQNEAQ, per germline (reference sequence). CDR3 length: 13 amino acids. The CDR3 protein is CASSLDLHNEQFF. The DNA of the CDR3 is TGTGCCAGCAGCCTGGACTTACACAATGAGCAGTTCTTC.

The DNA of the CDR3 is TGTGCCAGCAGCCCTCTTAGGGCTGAAGCTTTCTTT. This encodes CASSPLRAEAFF. This chain connects TRBV2 to TRBJ1-1; the D is unclear. V lost 6 bases and J lost 6, with 11 bases in between. Looked up from germline, CDR1 is SNHLY and CDR2 is FYNNEI. CDR3 length: 12 residues.

This sequence joins TRBV11-3 and TRBJ2-7; D is possibly TRBD1 (6 bases). Deletions cut 1 base from V and 2 bases from J, with 9 bases between. The CDR3 covers 14 residues. The germline V gene encodes CDR1 SGHNT and CDR2 YENEEA. The CDR3 DNA follows: TGTGCCAGCAGCTTAGTACAGGGCCCCTACGAGCAGTACTTC. Translated, it gives CASSLVQGPYEQYF.